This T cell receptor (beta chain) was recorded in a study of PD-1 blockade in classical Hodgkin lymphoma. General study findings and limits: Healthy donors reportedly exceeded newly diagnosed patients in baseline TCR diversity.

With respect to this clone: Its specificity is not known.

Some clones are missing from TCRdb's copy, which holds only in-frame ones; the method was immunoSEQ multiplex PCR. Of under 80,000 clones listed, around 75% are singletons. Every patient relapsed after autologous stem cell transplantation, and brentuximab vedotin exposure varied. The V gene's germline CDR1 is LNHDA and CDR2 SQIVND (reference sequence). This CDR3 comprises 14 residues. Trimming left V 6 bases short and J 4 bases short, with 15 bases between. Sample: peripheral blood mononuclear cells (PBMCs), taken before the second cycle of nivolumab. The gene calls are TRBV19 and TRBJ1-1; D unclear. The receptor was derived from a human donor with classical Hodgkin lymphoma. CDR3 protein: CASRRRAESTEAFF. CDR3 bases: TGTGCCAGTAGGCGCCGGGCCGAGAGCACTGAAGCTTTCTTT.